Shown below are 25 T cell receptor beta chains from a single sample sequenced in a study of T-cell memory formation after mild COVID-19. TCRdb redid the calling of the 5' RACE reads with MiXCR, one entry per CDR3 protein. Of some 15,000 distinct CDR3 sequences in the sample, around 20% were seen once. Specimen: PBMCs or a T cell subset sorted from them (not recorded which). The receptors were sampled from an adult woman who had mild COVID-19 (a few samples of this study predate the infection). Cell type and time point are not known.

This clonotype was recorded at least ten times. The chain combines TRBV19 with TRBJ2-1; 10 bases fit TRBD2. With 5 bases clipped from V and 6 bases from J, the junction kept 7 bases outside the gene matches. The CDR3 extends over 15 amino acids. Germline CDR1 and CDR2: LNHDA and SQIVND (reference sequence). The CDR3 coding sequence is TGTGCCAGTAGTGTCGGTCTAGCGGGAGCCAATGAGCAGTTCTTC. Protein: CASSVGLAGANEQFF.

This clonotype was found many times. Its ends do not fully match the called genes, so a read error is possible. This chain uses TRBV18 with TRBJ1-2; TRBD1 matches 9 bases. Germline V gene sequence: CDR1 KGHSH, CDR2 LQKENI. CDR3 length: 14 residues. CDR3 nucleotide sequence: TGTGCCAGCTCGCCACAGGGGGCAGGCTATGGCTACACCTTC. The encoded protein is CASSPQGAGYGYTF.

The V call is TRBV12-3 or TRBV12-4, the J call TRBJ2-1; D gene uncertain. The V and J ends lost 7 bases and 9 bases respectively, with 22 bases between them. This CDR3 has 15 residues. The CDR3 DNA reads as TGTGCCAGCACCCTCCGACTGGCGTTAGGTTCTGAGCAGTTCTTC. Protein: CASTLRLALGSEQFF.

In this sample, this clonotype turned up many times. J is TRBJ2-3 and V is TRBV4-1, with TRBD1 matching 10 bases. Germline V gives CDR1 MGHRA, CDR2 YSYEKL. With V trimmed by 0 bases and J by 5 bases, 8 bases remained unmatched. The CDR3 length is 17 residues. The CDR3 here is CASSQDPGGQGRDTQYF. DNA for the CDR3: TGCGCCAGCAGCCAAGATCCCGGGGGACAGGGGAGAGATACGCAGTATTTT.

The sample holds many counts of this clonotype. The chain recombines TRBV20-1 with TRBJ2-1; D is ambiguous. This CDR3 contains 12 residues. Trimming took off 5 bases at V and 10 bases at J, with 15 bases between the two ends. CDR1 is DFQATT and CDR2 is SNEGSKA in the germline V gene (reference sequence). CDR3 residues: CSAPSPGPEQFF. For the CDR3, the DNA is TGCAGTGCTCCTTCCCCCGGCCCGGAGCAGTTCTTC.

This clonotype was counted ten times or more. The V and J genes are TRBV4-3 and TRBJ1-2, with 7 bases that match TRBD1. The CDR3 has 15 residues. CDR1 is LGHNA and CDR2 is YSLEER in the germline V gene. Trimming cost V 0 bases and J 7 bases; bases outside gene matches: 8. In nucleotides, the CDR3 is TGCGCCAGCAGCCAAGATCATGGCAGGGGGTCTGGCTACACCTTC. It specifies CASSQDHGRGSGYTF.

The chain recombines TRBV11-1 with TRBJ2-3; the D call may be TRBD1 or TRBD2 (7 bases each). The V gene lost 4 bases and the J gene lost 1 base, with 15 bases spanning the gap. Germline values: CDR1 SGHAT, CDR2 FQDESV (reference sequence). The CDR3 is 16 residues long. For the CDR3, the DNA is TGTGCCAGCAGCTCCAGGGGGGGTTGGGGCACAGATACGCAGTATTTT. This gives the protein CASSSRGGWGTDTQYF. Based on the CDR3 plus reference TRBV11-1 and TRBJ2-3, the full variable domain is EAEVAQSPRYKITEKSQAVAFWCDPISGHATLYWYRQILGQGPELLVQFQDESVVDDSQLPKDRFSAERLKGVDSTLKIQPAELGDSAMYLCASSSRGGWGTDTQYFGPGTRLTVL.

The rearrangement uses TRBV7-3 and TRBJ2-7; possible D gene TRBD2, 5 bases. The V end lost 6 bases, the J end lost 4 bases, and 13 bases lay between the germline ends. This CDR3 region has 13 residues. The germline V gene encodes CDR1 SGHTA and CDR2 FQGTGA. As DNA, the CDR3 is TGTGCCAGCAGTGCCGGGATGGGTTACGAGCAGTACTTC. This encodes CASSAGMGYEQYF.

This clonotype was counted ten times or more. The J gene is TRBJ2-1, the V gene TRBV7-9; 7 nucleotides agree with TRBD2. Germline V lookup: CDR1 SEHNR, CDR2 FQNEAQ (reference sequence). The CDR3 is 17 residues long. Germline trimming cut 6 bases from V and 10 bases from J; bases unmatched to any gene: 21. The CDR3 loop is CASRDTTSGELSWEQFF. The CDR3 DNA sequence: TGTGCCAGCAGAGACACGACCAGCGGGGAACTATCGTGGGAGCAGTTCTTC. Looking up the rest from reference TRBV7-9 and TRBJ2-1 gives the full variable domain: DTGVSQNPRHKITKRGQNVTFRCDPISEHNRLYWYRQTLGQGPEFLTYFQNEAQLEKSRLLSDRFSAERPKGSFSTLEIQRTEQGDSAMYLCASRDTTSGELSWEQFFGPGTRLTVL.

The CDR3 nucleotides read TGTGCCAGCAGCTTAATGGGACTAGCTACTCAAGAGACCCAGTACTTC. Amino acid sequence: CASSLMGLATQETQYF. V usage is TRBV7-2 and J usage is TRBJ2-5; TRBD2 matches at 9 bases. The V gene end was trimmed by 2 bases and the J gene end by 2 bases; junction bases not matched to a gene: 6. Looked up from germline, CDR1 is SGHTA and CDR2 is FQGNSA. CDR3 size: 16 residues.

This clonotype was counted ten times or more. The V gene is TRBV2, the J gene TRBJ2-3; D is perhaps TRBD2 (6 bases). Germline V lookup: CDR1 SNHLY, CDR2 FYNNEI. V lost 2 bases, J lost 2 bases, and 11 bases lay in between. This CDR3 has 15 amino acids. The CDR3 spells CASSEMERVTDTQYF. CDR3 nucleotide sequence: TGTGCCAGCAGTGAAATGGAGCGGGTCACAGATACGCAGTATTTT.

This clonotype was observed many times. This chain uses TRBV5-1 with TRBJ2-7; D is undetermined. Looked up from germline, CDR1 is SGHRS and CDR2 is YFSETQ. The CDR3 extends over 13 amino acids. V was cut by 3 bases and J by 2 bases, with 9 bases left in between. CDR3 nucleotides: TGCGCCAGCAGCTCTGGGTCGACCTACGAGCAGTACTTC. It translates to CASSSGSTYEQYF.

This clonotype was detected ten times or more. V gene TRBV13 combines with J gene TRBJ2-1; D ambiguous. The ends were cut back, 8 bases at V and 6 bases at J, with 11 bases in the middle. The CDR3 runs 12 residues. Looked up from germline, CDR1 is PRHDT and CDR2 is FYEKMQ (reference sequence). CDR3 nucleotides: TGTGCCAGCGACCCGGCCTCCAATGAGCAGTTCTTC. This translates into CASDPASNEQFF.

This clonotype came up many times. The J gene is TRBJ2-5, the V gene TRBV4-3; 10 bases map to TRBD2. The CDR3 extends over 17 amino acids. Germline V lookup: CDR1 LGHNA, CDR2 YSLEER. The ends lost 0 bases at V and 2 bases at J; junction bases unmatched: 6. Here the CDR3 reads CASSQEAGLAAQETQYF. In DNA form, the CDR3 reads TGCGCCAGCAGCCAAGAAGCCGGACTAGCGGCTCAAGAGACCCAGTACTTC.

The rearrangement uses TRBV7-9 and TRBJ2-7; 7 positions agree with TRBD2. Germline-derived CDR1 and CDR2 are SEHNR and FQNEAQ (reference sequence). The CDR3 is 14 residues long. The J segment lost 2 bases and the V segment lost 4 bases, leaving 5 bases of the junction unmatched. The CDR3 region is CASSWGGGTYEQYF. The CDR3 DNA follows: TGTGCCAGCAGCTGGGGCGGGGGAACCTACGAGCAGTACTTC. The complete variable domain, with remaining parts taken from reference TRBV7-9 and TRBJ2-7, reads DTGVSQNPRHKITKRGQNVTFRCDPISEHNRLYWYRQTLGQGPEFLTYFQNEAQLEKSRLLSDRFSAERPKGSFSTLEIQRTEQGDSAMYLCASSWGGGTYEQYFGPGTRLTVT.

The chain carries TRBV20-1 and TRBJ2-3, with D maybe TRBD2 (6 bases). Trimming cost V 3 bases and J 10 bases, with 17 bases left between them. Germline V gives CDR1 DFQATT, CDR2 SNEGSKA (reference sequence). The CDR3 length is 13 residues. The CDR3 DNA is TGCAGTGCTAGGCTAGCGTCATCTCTGGCGCAGTATTTT. It encodes CSARLASSLAQYF.

This clonotype was seen many times. The rearrangement joins TRBV9 to TRBJ2-1; D is perhaps TRBD1 (6 bases). V lost 0 bases and J 8 bases, leaving 21 bases between the germline ends. There are 17 residues in the CDR3. Germline V CDR1 and CDR2: SGDLS, YYNGEE. CDR3 amino acids: CASSVVPITADSYEQFF. DNA for the CDR3: TGTGCCAGCAGCGTAGTCCCCATTACCGCGGACAGCTATGAGCAGTTCTTC. Variable domain in full (rest from reference TRBV9 and TRBJ2-1): DSGVTQTPKHLITATGQRVTLRCSPRSGDLSVYWYQQSLDQGLQFLIQYYNGEERAKGNILERFSAQQFPDLHSELNLSSLELGDSALYFCASSVVPITADSYEQFFGPGTRLTVL.

The gene calls are TRBV3-1 and TRBJ2-1; 8 bases match TRBD2. The CDR3 consists of 18 residues. The V gene end was trimmed by 1 base and the J gene end by 9 bases; junction bases not matched to a gene: 17. Germline V gene data show CDR1 as LGHDT and CDR2 as YNNKEL (reference sequence). The CDR3 DNA follows: TGTGCCAGCAGCCAAGCTTCCGGGGCTAGCGGGCTCCTCGGTGAGCAGTTCTTC. It codes for CASSQASGASGLLGEQFF.

This clonotype has ten or more counts. The V gene is TRBV5-1, the J gene TRBJ2-5, with TRBD1 matching over 8 bases. Trimming removed 5 bases from V and 2 bases from J; junction bases left unmatched: 5. The length of the CDR3 is 14 residues. The germline gives CDR1 SGHRS, CDR2 YFSETQ. CDR3 coding DNA: TGCGCCAGCAGAGTCCAGGGGGCACAAGAGACCCAGTACTTC. It encodes CASRVQGAQETQYF. Drawing the rest from reference TRBV5-1 and TRBJ2-5, the complete variable domain is KAGVTQTPRYLIKTRGQQVTLSCSPISGHRSVSWYQQTPGQGLQFLFEYFSETQRNKGNFPGRFSGRQFSNSRSEMNVSTLELGDSALYLCASRVQGAQETQYFGPGTRLLVL.

Many counts were recorded for this clonotype. The chain links TRBV5-4 to TRBJ2-1; 7 positions match TRBD2. V was clipped by 4 bases and J by 9 bases; unmatched bases: 7. Per germline, CDR1 SGHNT and CDR2 YYREEE (reference sequence). The CDR3 runs 13 residues. Written as DNA, the CDR3 is TGTGCCAGCAGCCCCTCCTCTAGCGGTGAGCAGTTCTTC. It codes for CASSPSSSGEQFF. The full variable domain, in which reference TRBV5-4 and TRBJ2-1 provide the parts outside the CDR3, is ETGVTQSPTHLIKTRGQQVTLRCSSQSGHNTVSWYQQALGQGPQFIFQYYREEENGRGNFPPRFSGLQFPNYSSELNVNALELDDSALYLCASSPSSSGEQFFGPGTRLTVL.

At least ten counts were recorded for this clonotype. The gene calls are TRBV7-9 and TRBJ1-1, with 7 positions matching TRBD1. The CDR3 totals 14 residues. Trimming took 3 bases from V and 1 from J; bases not matched to a gene: 2. The V gene's germline CDR1 is SEHNR and CDR2 FQNEAQ (reference sequence). This chain's CDR3 is CASSFTGENTEAFF. The CDR3 DNA is TGTGCCAGCAGCTTCACAGGGGAGAACACTGAAGCTTTCTTT.

There are many counts of this clonotype. The V call is TRBV7-9, the J call TRBJ1-2; 7 nucleotides match TRBD1. Losses at the gene ends were 2 bases for V and 0 bases for J; bases not matched to a gene: 15. The CDR3 runs to 19 residues. Per the germline V gene, CDR1 is SEHNR and CDR2 is FQNEAQ (reference sequence). CDR3 loop: CASSLSYWDSTLANYGYTF. In DNA, the CDR3 is TGTGCCAGCAGCTTATCGTACTGGGACAGCACATTAGCTAACTATGGCTACACCTTC. Looking up the rest from reference TRBV7-9 and TRBJ1-2 gives the full variable domain: DTGVSQNPRHKITKRGQNVTFRCDPISEHNRLYWYRQTLGQGPEFLTYFQNEAQLEKSRLLSDRFSAERPKGSFSTLEIQRTEQGDSAMYLCASSLSYWDSTLANYGYTFGSGTRLTVV.

Within the sample, this clonotype is medium-sized (0.01 to 0.1%). The chain joins TRBV12-3 or TRBV12-4 to TRBJ2-2; D is ambiguous. V lost 2 bases to trimming and J lost 10 bases, with 11 bases between them. The CDR3 runs to 13 residues. For the CDR3, the DNA is TGTGCCAGCAGTTTATCGGACGACCTGGAGCTGTTTTTT. Protein product: CASSLSDDLELFF.

This clonotype was detected many times. V is TRBV29-1 and J is TRBJ1-5; a possible D gene is TRBD1 (5 bases). CDR1 and CDR2 (germline): SQVTM, ANQGSEA. The CDR3 length is 12 residues. V dropped 6 bases and J dropped 0 bases, with 6 bases sitting between them. In DNA form, the CDR3 reads TGCAGCGTAGACAGTAGCAATCAGCCCCAGCATTTT. It yields the protein CSVDSSNQPQHF. Based on the CDR3 plus reference TRBV29-1 and TRBJ1-5, the full variable domain is SAVISQKPSRDICQRGTSLTIQCQVDSQVTMMFWYRQQPGQSLTLIATANQGSEATYESGFVIDKFPISRPNLTFSTLTVSNMSPEDSSIYLCSVDSSNQPQHFGDGTRLSIL.

This clonotype was counted many times. The DNA of the CDR3 is TGCGCCAGCAGCTTACCGGGACAGACCTATGGCTACACCTTC. Its translation: CASSLPGQTYGYTF. The chain employs TRBV5-1 and TRBJ1-2; 7 nucleotides agree with TRBD1. CDR3 length: 14 residues. The ends lost 2 bases at V and 4 bases at J; junction bases unmatched: 5. Per the germline V gene, CDR1 is SGHRS and CDR2 is YFSETQ.